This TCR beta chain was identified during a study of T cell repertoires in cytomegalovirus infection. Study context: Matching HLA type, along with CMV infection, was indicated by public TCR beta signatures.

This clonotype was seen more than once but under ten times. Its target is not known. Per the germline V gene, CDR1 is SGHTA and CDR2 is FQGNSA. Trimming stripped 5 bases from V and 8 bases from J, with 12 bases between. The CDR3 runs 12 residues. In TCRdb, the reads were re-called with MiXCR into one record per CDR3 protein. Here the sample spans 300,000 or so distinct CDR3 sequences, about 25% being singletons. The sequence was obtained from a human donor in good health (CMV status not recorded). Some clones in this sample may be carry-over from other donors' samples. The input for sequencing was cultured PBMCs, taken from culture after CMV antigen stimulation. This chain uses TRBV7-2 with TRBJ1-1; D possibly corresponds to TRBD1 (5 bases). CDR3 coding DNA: TGTGCCAGCAGCCCTCCGGGGGAAGAAGCTTTCTTT. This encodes CASSPPGEEAFF.